What follows describes a single T cell receptor beta chain. Its antigen is not known. The CDR3 runs to 14 residues. Per germline, CDR1 GTSNPN and CDR2 SVGIG (reference sequence). V lost 0 bases, J lost 3 bases, and 8 bases lay in between. This entry comes from a study of T cell responses to AZD1222 COVID-19 vaccine. Study-wide findings and caveats: Repertoire sampling occurred only after the peak T cell response. Spike-specific TCR breadth and depth both grew after two AZD1222 doses. Within unmutated variant regions lay the reported targets of nearly half of spike-specific TCRs.

Clones were sequenced by immunoSEQ multiplex PCR, and TCRdb holds only the in-frame ones, with some missing. This sample's clone table lists over 140,000 clones. This chain connects TRBV30 to TRBJ1-4, with D uncertain. Sequenced input: peripheral blood. The receptor was derived from an adult in good health. CDR3 sequence reads: CAWSVVRSNEKLFF. The CDR3 region has the DNA TGTGCCTGGAGTGTAGTACGGTCTAATGAAAAACTGTTTTTT.